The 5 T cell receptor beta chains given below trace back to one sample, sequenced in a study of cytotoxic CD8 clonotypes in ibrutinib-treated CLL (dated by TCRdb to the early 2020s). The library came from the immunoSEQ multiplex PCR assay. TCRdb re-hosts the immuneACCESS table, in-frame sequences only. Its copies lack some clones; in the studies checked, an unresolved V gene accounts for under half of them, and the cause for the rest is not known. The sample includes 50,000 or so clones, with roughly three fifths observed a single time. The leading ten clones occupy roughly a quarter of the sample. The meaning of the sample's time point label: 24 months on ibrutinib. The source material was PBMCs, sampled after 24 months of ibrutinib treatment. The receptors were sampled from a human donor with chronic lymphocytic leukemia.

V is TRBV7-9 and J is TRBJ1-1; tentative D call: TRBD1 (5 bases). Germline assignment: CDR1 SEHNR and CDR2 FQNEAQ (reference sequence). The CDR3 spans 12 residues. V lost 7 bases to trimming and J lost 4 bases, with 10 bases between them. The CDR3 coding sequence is TGTGCCAGCACCTACGGGGGCACTGAAGCTTTCTTT. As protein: CASTYGGTEAFF.

The chain's CDR3 is CASSPTGVMNTEAFF. In DNA form, the CDR3 reads TGCGCCAGCAGCCCGACAGGGGTCATGAACACTGAAGCTTTCTTT. The rearrangement joins TRBV5-1 to TRBJ1-1; TRBD1 matches at 8 bases. The CDR3 has 15 amino acids. Trimming at V came to 4 bases and at J to 0 bases, leaving 5 bases not matched to a gene. The germline gives CDR1 SGHRS, CDR2 YFSETQ.

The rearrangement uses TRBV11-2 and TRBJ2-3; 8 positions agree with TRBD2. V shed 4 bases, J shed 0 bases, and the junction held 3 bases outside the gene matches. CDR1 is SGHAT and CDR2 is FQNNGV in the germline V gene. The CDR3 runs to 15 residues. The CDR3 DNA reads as TGTGCCAGCAGCTGGCGGGGGGCCAGCACAGATACGCAGTATTTT. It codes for CASSWRGASTDTQYF.

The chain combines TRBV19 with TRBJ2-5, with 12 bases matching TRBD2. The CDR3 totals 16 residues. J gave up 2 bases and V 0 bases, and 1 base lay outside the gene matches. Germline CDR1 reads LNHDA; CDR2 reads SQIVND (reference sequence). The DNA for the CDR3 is TGTGCCAGTAGTATAGACGGACTAGCGGGGCAAGAGACCCAGTACTTC. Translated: CASSIDGLAGQETQYF.

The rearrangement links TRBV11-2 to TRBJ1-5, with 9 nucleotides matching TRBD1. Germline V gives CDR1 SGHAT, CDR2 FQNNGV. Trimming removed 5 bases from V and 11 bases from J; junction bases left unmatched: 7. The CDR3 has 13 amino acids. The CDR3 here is CASSNRDREAQHF. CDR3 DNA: TGTGCCAGCAGCAACCGGGACAGGGAAGCCCAGCATTTT.